This T cell receptor (beta chain) was recovered during a study of beta chain features in type 1 diabetes. Broader study findings: Shorter TCRB CDR3s, moderately but significantly so, were found in Type 1 diabetes patients in all four CD4+ subsets.

CDR3 length: 14 amino acids. CDR1 is MNHNS and CDR2 is SASEGT in the germline V gene. The V end was cut by 7 bases, the J end by 0 bases, with 11 bases between. In this sample, this clone turned up a few times. Its target is not known. Reverse transcription of all isolated RNA meant that expressed TCRB transcripts were sequenced. The table came from immunoSEQ multiplex PCR; TCRdb's copy has only in-frame clones and leaves some out. The data contain 600,000 or so clones, over 11% of them singletons. The chain couples TRBV6-1 to TRBJ2-3; D is unresolved. Material: naive CD4+ T cells from blood. The receptor was isolated from a man younger than 35 with type 1 diabetes. CDR3 loop: CASMRRKSTDTQYF. Written as DNA, the CDR3 is TGTGCCAGCATGCGGCGGAAGAGCACAGATACGCAGTATTTT.